The sequence of this T cell receptor beta chain was determined in a study of CD8 T cells in Susac syndrome. A quantity of roughly 0.5 to 1 ug RNA underwent reverse transcription using random hexamers. MiXCR was run by TCRdb on the immunoSEQ multiplex PCR reads, yielding one entry per CDR3 protein. The data contain under 150,000 distinct CDR3 sequences, 95% of them singletons. This receptor was obtained from a human donor with Susac syndrome. The sequenced sample consisted of CD4+ T cells from PBMCs.

CDR3 DNA sequence: TGTGCCAGCAGTTTGAGGGAGAAGGGTCCTGAAGCTTTCTTT. It is translated as CASSLREKGPEAFF. This chain links TRBV12-3 or TRBV12-4 with TRBJ1-1, with D unclear. The CDR3 is 14 residues long. Trimming pared 3 bases from V and 6 bases from J, leaving 14 bases between.